The TCR beta chain described here comes from a study of T-cell reconstitution after alpha-beta-depleted transplantation in children. This clonotype was detected only once. Unique molecular identifiers were incorporated into the prepared TCRbeta library. TCRdb re-analysed the PCR reads in MiXCR, keeping a single row per CDR3 protein. The sample records roughly 490,000 distinct CDR3 sequences, 11% being singletons. The sample in question was PBMCs, mostly from graft donor cells, obtained 180 days after TCRalphabeta/CD19-depleted stem cell transplant. This clonotype was obtained from a female patient aged 2-15 years who had a stem cell transplant for aplastic anemia, so the T cells may come from the graft donor.

Here the CDR3 reads CASSLARGLANTGELFF. CDR3 DNA sequence: TGTGCCAGCAGCTTAGCGAGGGGACTAGCGAACACCGGGGAGCTGTTTTTT. This rearrangement joins TRBV7-9 to TRBJ2-2; 8 bases line up with TRBD2. This CDR3 contains 17 residues. Trimming cost V 0 bases and J 0 bases; bases outside gene matches: 3. Germline V lookup: CDR1 SEHNR, CDR2 FQNEAQ (reference sequence).